These 25 T cell receptor beta chains were all obtained from the same sample, sequenced in a study of T cell responses to AZD1222 COVID-19 vaccine (dated by TCRdb to the early 2020s). The library was obtained by the immunoSEQ multiplex PCR assay. TCRdb holds this immuneACCESS table with in-frame rearrangements only. Some clones are missing; in checked studies, unresolved V genes explain under half, and the rest has no known cause. The sample table lists roughly 200,000 clones, 85% to 95% of them with a count of one. The ten biggest clones cover 1% to 1.5% of the sample. The time point label corresponds to: baseline before first vaccination. The sample consisted of peripheral blood, taken on day 0 of AZD1222 vaccination. The receptors shown here come from an adult in good health.

CDR3 sequence (DNA): TGTGCCAGCAGTTCCCCTGGGGCTGGCTCCTACGAGCAGTACTTC. It specifies CASSSPGAGSYEQYF. This chain joins TRBV28 and TRBJ2-7; possibly TRBD1 for D (5 bases). CDR1 and CDR2 (germline): MDHEN, SYDVKM. The CDR3 sequence is 15 residues long. V lost 4 bases and J 0 bases, leaving 13 bases between the germline ends. The full variable domain, in which reference TRBV28 and TRBJ2-7 provide the parts outside the CDR3, is DVKVTQSSRYLVKRTGEKVFLECVQDMDHENMFWYRQDPGLGLRLIYFSYDVKMKEKGDIPEGYSVSREKKERFSLILESASTNQTSMYLCASSSPGAGSYEQYFGPGTRLTVT.

This clone was counted once. The chain has TRBV5-1 and TRBJ2-1, with D uncertain. Germline V gene data show CDR1 as SGHRS and CDR2 as YFSETQ. The CDR3 sequence is 14 residues long. V was trimmed by 1 base and J by 7 bases, leaving 12 bases between them. CDR3 DNA sequence: TGCGCCAGCAGCTTGCGTCCGGTTACAAATGAGCAGTTCTTC. Translated: CASSLRPVTNEQFF.

V gene TRBV19 combines with J gene TRBJ1-5, with no clear D. The V gene lost 3 bases and the J gene lost 0 bases, with 9 bases spanning the gap. Germline values: CDR1 LNHDA, CDR2 SQIVND (reference sequence). This CDR3 comprises 15 residues. CDR3 bases: TGTGCCAGTAGTATCATGTTGGATAGCAATCAGCCCCAGCATTTT. It is translated as CASSIMLDSNQPQHF. The full variable domain, in which reference TRBV19 and TRBJ1-5 provide the parts outside the CDR3, is DGGITQSPKYLFRKEGQNVTLSCEQNLNHDAMYWYRQDPGQGLRLIYYSQIVNDFQKGDIAEGYSVSREKKESFPLTVTSAQKNPTAFYLCASSIMLDSNQPQHFGDGTRLSIL.

This chain links TRBV29-1 with TRBJ1-1; D not certain. The length of the CDR3 is 15 residues. V dropped 1 base and J dropped 4 bases, with 16 bases sitting between them. Looked up from germline, CDR1 is SQVTM and CDR2 is ANQGSEA. Here the CDR3 DNA reads TGCAGCGTTGAAGGGCGGAAATCGAGGGCCACTGAAGCTTTCTTT. Translated, it gives CSVEGRKSRATEAFF.

This chain joins TRBV7-8 and TRBJ2-1, with D unclear. From germline, CDR1 is SGHVS and CDR2 FQNEAQ. V was pared by 3 bases and J by 3 bases, with 12 bases between. The CDR3 is 15 residues long. Here the CDR3 DNA reads TGTGCCAGCAGCTTCGGTGGGCGGCTCTACAATGAGCAGTTCTTC. Protein: CASSFGGRLYNEQFF.

The chain links TRBV12-3 or TRBV12-4 to TRBJ1-2; perhaps TRBD1 as D (5 bases). The CDR3 consists of 13 residues. V lost 6 bases and J lost 4, with 12 bases in between. This chain's CDR3 is CASSSHGGYGYTF. CDR3 DNA: TGTGCCAGCAGCTCCCATGGGGGCTATGGCTACACCTTC.

This clone has a handful of counts. The chain links TRBV7-9 to TRBJ1-2; 7 bases are a match to TRBD1. The CDR3 totals 13 residues. Germline-derived CDR1 and CDR2 are SEHNR and FQNEAQ (reference sequence). J lost 2 bases, V lost 5 bases, and 2 bases had no gene match. The CDR3 nucleotides are TGTGCCAGCAGCCAGGGACAGAACTATGGCTACACCTTC. Translation: CASSQGQNYGYTF.

This chain connects TRBV10-3 to TRBJ1-2, with a possible D match to TRBD1 (5 bases). The ends were cut back, 3 bases at V and 0 bases at J, with 11 bases in the middle. The CDR3 runs to 15 residues. Germline V CDR1 and CDR2: ENHRY, SYGVKD. The CDR3 protein is CAISEPRTPNYGYTF. CDR3 in DNA: TGTGCCATCAGTGAACCTAGGACACCTAACTATGGCTACACCTTC.

The chain links TRBV11-2 to TRBJ1-3; the D gene is possibly TRBD1 (5 bases). The CDR3 spans 15 residues. Germline CDR1 and CDR2: SGHAT and FQNNGV. V lost 3 bases, J lost 0 bases, and 9 bases lay in between. CDR3 sequence: CASSLGRSSGNTIYF. CDR3 nucleotide sequence: TGTGCCAGCAGCTTGGGGCGCAGCTCTGGAAACACCATATATTTT.

This chain joins TRBV6-5 and TRBJ1-4; D remains unclear. V lost 6 bases and J 9 bases, leaving 17 bases between the germline ends. Germline loops: CDR1 MNHEY, CDR2 SVGAGI. This CDR3 comprises 14 residues. In DNA form, the CDR3 reads TGTGCCAGCAGCTCCGTGGTGAGGCACAAAAAACTGTTTTTT. As protein: CASSSVVRHKKLFF.

The chain is built from TRBV19 and TRBJ1-5; D gene uncertain. The CDR3 sequence is 13 residues long. V shed 0 bases and J shed 6 bases, with 6 bases lying between them. The V gene's germline CDR1 is LNHDA and CDR2 SQIVND (reference sequence). The CDR3 loop reads CASSIDRIQPQHF. Here the CDR3 DNA reads TGTGCCAGTAGTATAGACAGGATTCAGCCCCAGCATTTT.

This rearrangement joins TRBV7-7 to TRBJ2-1, with 11 bases lining up with TRBD1. Germline assignment: CDR1 SSHAT and CDR2 FNYEAQ (reference sequence). V gave up 8 bases and J gave up 7 bases; unmatched junction bases: 7. The CDR3 runs 14 residues. The CDR3 DNA reads as TGTGCCAGCGGAGGGACAGGGGGGTCGAATGAGCAGTTCTTC. Translated, it gives CASGGTGGSNEQFF. Full variable domain (remainder filled in from reference TRBV7-7 and TRBJ2-1): GAGVSQSPRYKVTKRGQDVTLRCDPISSHATLYWYQQALGQGPEFLTYFNYEAQPDKSGLPSDRFSAERPEGSISTLTIQRTEQRDSAMYRCASGGTGGSNEQFFGPGTRLTVL.

CDR3 bases: TGTGCCAGTAGTCTCGACAGGGGGCTAAGAAACACCATATATTTT. Its protein is CASSLDRGLRNTIYF. The chain links TRBV19 to TRBJ1-3; TRBD1 agrees at 10 bases. Germline lookup yields CDR1 LNHDA and CDR2 SQIVND (reference sequence). V shed 5 bases, J shed 5 bases, and the junction held 6 bases outside the gene matches. The CDR3 length is 15 residues.

This clone was observed once. The V call is TRBV7-9, the J call TRBJ1-6; D is possibly TRBD1 (5 bases). Per the germline V gene, CDR1 is SEHNR and CDR2 is FQNEAQ (reference sequence). The CDR3 is made up of 14 amino acids. V shed 5 bases and J shed 10 bases, with 15 bases lying between them. In DNA form, the CDR3 reads TGTGCCAGCAGCCGGGGAGGGGAAAGCTCACCCCTCCACTTT. The encoded protein is CASSRGGESSPLHF. Filled out from reference TRBV7-9 and TRBJ1-6, the complete variable domain reads DTGVSQNPRHKITKRGQNVTFRCDPISEHNRLYWYRQTLGQGPEFLTYFQNEAQLEKSRLLSDRFSAERPKGSFSTLEIQRTEQGDSAMYLCASSRGGESSPLHFGNGTRLTVT.

The sample holds a few counts of this clone. This sequence joins TRBV12-3 or TRBV12-4 and TRBJ1-5; D is undetermined. The CDR3 runs to 13 residues. Trimming took 6 bases from V and 6 from J, leaving 12 bases between them. The CDR3 DNA sequence: TGTGCCAGCAGCCGCCAAATAACTCAGCCCCAGCATTTT. This sequence encodes CASSRQITQPQHF.

Only one count was recorded for this clone. The chain employs TRBV11-2 and TRBJ1-2; unclear D gene. This CDR3 is 13 amino acids long. Germline loops: CDR1 SGHAT, CDR2 FQNNGV. Trimming pared 1 base from V and 8 bases from J, leaving 11 bases between. The CDR3 here is CASSLASPRGYTF. CDR3 sequence (DNA): TGTGCCAGCAGCTTAGCCAGTCCCAGGGGCTACACCTTC.

The genes are TRBV9 and TRBJ2-3; D is unresolved. With 2 bases removed from V and 0 bases from J, the gap between germline ends came to 4 bases. This CDR3 has 13 amino acids. Germline CDR1 and CDR2: SGDLS and YYNGEE. The CDR3 bases are TGTGCCAGCAGCGTGCTTAGCACAGATACGCAGTATTTT. It codes for CASSVLSTDTQYF.

The chain employs TRBV2 and TRBJ2-3, with 10 bases fitting TRBD2. This CDR3 region has 16 residues. V shed 3 bases, J shed 3 bases, and the junction held 6 bases outside the gene matches. In germline, CDR1 is SNHLY, CDR2 FYNNEI. CDR3 protein: CASSESGGAGTDTQYF. CDR3 nucleotide sequence: TGTGCCAGCAGTGAGAGCGGGGGGGCGGGAACAGATACGCAGTATTTT. Complete variable domain (other parts from reference TRBV2 and TRBJ2-3): EPEVTQTPSHQVTQMGQEVILRCVPISNHLYFYWYRQILGQKVEFLVSFYNNEISEKSEIFDDQFSVERPDGSNFTLKIRSTKLEDSAMYFCASSESGGAGTDTQYFGPGTRLTVL.

V usage is TRBV7-9 and J usage is TRBJ1-2; possibly TRBD1 for D (5 bases). The CDR3 sequence is 16 residues long. Germline V gives CDR1 SEHNR, CDR2 FQNEAQ (reference sequence). Trimming pared 4 bases from V and 4 bases from J, leaving 19 bases between. Here the CDR3 reads CASSSPEGRAVYGYTF. The CDR3 DNA reads as TGTGCCAGCAGCTCCCCGGAGGGGAGGGCCGTCTATGGCTACACCTTC.

This clone is deemed medium-sized. This chain links TRBV7-2 with TRBJ2-3, with D perhaps TRBD2 (6 bases). V was cut by 1 base and J by 2 bases, with 16 bases left in between. The CDR3 covers 17 residues. Germline loops: CDR1 SGHTA, CDR2 FQGNSA. In DNA form, the CDR3 reads TGTGCCAGCAGCTTAGGGGTCGGGACTGCTTACACAGATACGCAGTATTTT. Amino acid sequence: CASSLGVGTAYTDTQYF.

This clone has only one observation. This rearrangement joins TRBV6-4 to TRBJ2-2, with a weak D call TRBD2 (6 bases). CDR3 length: 15 residues. CDR1 and CDR2 (germline): MRHNA, SNTAGT. Trimming removed 2 bases from V and 1 base from J, with 8 bases in between. Here the CDR3 DNA reads TGTGCCAGCAGTGACGGAGGGTTGAACACCGGGGAGCTGTTTTTT. Its protein is CASSDGGLNTGELFF.

V usage is TRBV5-4 and J usage is TRBJ1-2; D might be TRBD1 (5 bases). The germline V and J ends were trimmed by 2 bases and 7 bases, with 15 bases remaining between them. CDR3 length: 14 amino acids. Germline V gene data show CDR1 as SGHNT and CDR2 as YYREEE (reference sequence). The CDR3 sequence is CASSFPGAYAGYTF. For the CDR3, the DNA is TGTGCCAGCAGCTTTCCCGGGGCTTACGCTGGCTACACCTTC. The full variable domain, rest sourced from reference TRBV5-4 and TRBJ1-2, is ETGVTQSPTHLIKTRGQQVTLRCSSQSGHNTVSWYQQALGQGPQFIFQYYREEENGRGNFPPRFSGLQFPNYSSELNVNALELDDSALYLCASSFPGAYAGYTFGSGTRLTVV.

Here the CDR3 DNA reads TGTGCCAGCAGCTTATTCACAGCAAGAAATGAAAAACTGTTTTTT. As protein: CASSLFTARNEKLFF. The V and J genes are TRBV7-8 and TRBJ1-4, with D unclear. This CDR3 has 15 residues. The germline V gene has CDR1 SGHVS and CDR2 FQNEAQ. Trimming stripped 2 bases from V and 5 bases from J, with 12 bases between.

The V gene is TRBV5-1, the J gene TRBJ1-2; tentatively, D is TRBD1 (5 bases). V shed 4 bases and J shed 5 bases, with 15 bases lying between them. The CDR3 is 14 amino acids. CDR1 SGHRS and CDR2 YFSETQ come from the germline V gene. This chain's CDR3 is CASSGQGKGYGYTF. The CDR3 DNA follows: TGCGCCAGCAGCGGCCAGGGAAAGGGTTATGGCTACACCTTC.

The gene calls are TRBV5-6 and TRBJ1-1; the D is unclear. Trimming left V 0 bases short and J 10 bases short, with 13 bases between. This CDR3 is 13 amino acids long. Germline V gives CDR1 SGHDT, CDR2 YYEEEE. DNA of the CDR3: TGTGCCAGCAGCTTGGGACGTCCCTCAGGAGCTTTCTTT. Translated, it gives CASSLGRPSGAFF.